The 20 T cell receptor beta chains below all came from one sample that was sequenced in a study of CD8+ T cells in alopecia areata. Treatment: oral pan-JAK inhibitor, 5-10 mg twice daily. Investigators isolated RNA and reverse transcribed it into cDNA to act as the sequencing template. Sequencing used immunoSEQ multiplex PCR; TCRdb keeps in-frame clones, though not all of them. The sample records some 190,000 clones, roughly three fifths being singletons. The specimen was CD4+ T cells sorted from blood, collected at week 4, from a patient treated with tofacitinib. The receptors derive from a human donor with alopecia areata.

The chain recombines TRBV5-1 with TRBJ2-3, with TRBD2 matching 8 bases. The trim removed 6 bases at V and 0 bases at J, leaving 9 bases unmatched. The length of the CDR3 is 16 residues. Germline lookup yields CDR1 SGHRS and CDR2 YFSETQ. DNA for the CDR3: TGCGCCAGCACCTCGGGGGCTAGCGGGAGCACAGATACGCAGTATTTT. Amino acid sequence: CASTSGASGSTDTQYF.

This clone was seen only a few times. The chain couples TRBV18 to TRBJ2-6; tentatively, D is TRBD1 (6 bases). The CDR3 has 17 amino acids. V lost 4 bases to trimming and J lost 0 bases, with 13 bases between them. The germline gives CDR1 KGHSH, CDR2 LQKENI. The CDR3 is CASSLSQGPSGANVLTF. The CDR3 region has the DNA TGTGCCAGCTCACTCAGTCAGGGGCCCTCTGGGGCCAACGTCCTGACTTTC. Looking up the rest from reference TRBV18 and TRBJ2-6 gives the full variable domain: NAGVMQNPRHLVRRRGQEARLRCSPMKGHSHVYWYRQLPEEGLKFMVYLQKENIIDESGMPKERFSAEFPKEGPSILRIQQVVRGDSAAYFCASSLSQGPSGANVLTFGAGSRLTVL.

The CDR3 loop reads CASSIREETQYF. The CDR3 nucleotides read TGTGCCAGCAGTATCCGCGAGGAGACCCAGTACTTC. The rearrangement links TRBV2 to TRBJ2-5; no clear D. The CDR3 covers 12 residues. Germline V gene sequence: CDR1 SNHLY, CDR2 FYNNEI. Deletions cut 5 bases from V and 5 bases from J, with 9 bases between.

Regarding this clone: At the DNA level, this CDR3 is encoded by other sequences in the same sample as well. This rearrangement joins TRBV27 to TRBJ1-2; D perhaps matches TRBD1 (5 bases). There are 12 residues in the CDR3. CDR1 and CDR2 (germline): MNHEY, SMNVEV (reference sequence). V shed 2 bases and J shed 4 bases, with 5 bases lying between them. The CDR3 DNA reads TGTGCCAGCAGTTTAAGGGGCTATGGCTACACCTTC. Translation: CASSLRGYGYTF.

This clone was picked up a small number of times. This chain links TRBV20-1 with TRBJ2-1; 10 nucleotides align to TRBD2. This CDR3 is 11 amino acids long. V trimming: 8 bases; J trimming: 8 bases; junction bases outside the gene matches: 3. Germline loops: CDR1 DFQATT, CDR2 SNEGSKA (reference sequence). Here the CDR3 DNA reads TGCAGTTCCGGGACTAGCGATGAGCAGTTCTTC. Translating it yields CSSGTSDEQFF.

The chain recombines TRBV25-1 with TRBJ2-1; no definite D call. Between the trimmed V and J ends, which lost 5 bases and 8 bases, there was a span of 19 bases. Germline CDR1 is MGHDK and CDR2 is SYGVNS. This CDR3 contains 15 residues. The CDR3 sequence: CASSISRGLRDEQFF. CDR3 nucleotide sequence: TGTGCCAGCAGTATAAGCCGCGGCCTGCGCGATGAGCAGTTCTTC.

This rearrangement joins TRBV6-6 to TRBJ2-5; maybe TRBD1 (6 bases). The CDR3 extends over 15 amino acids. With 2 bases removed from V and 2 bases from J, the gap between germline ends came to 12 bases. Per the germline V gene, CDR1 is MNHNY and CDR2 is SVGAGI (reference sequence). The CDR3 DNA is TGTGCCAGCAGTTACATCGTCGGGACACAAGAGACCCAGTACTTC. Translating gives CASSYIVGTQETQYF.

V gene TRBV29-1 combines with J gene TRBJ2-7, with D maybe TRBD2 (5 bases). Per the germline V gene, CDR1 is SQVTM and CDR2 is ANQGSEA. The CDR3 sequence is 11 residues long. V gave up 6 bases and J gave up 4 bases, with 10 bases separating them. Here the CDR3 DNA reads TGCAGCGTGTACACGGGGTACGAGCAGTACTTC. It is translated as CSVYTGYEQYF.

This chain connects TRBV9 to TRBJ2-5; the match to TRBD2 covers 8 bases. This CDR3 is built from 18 residues. Germline CDR1 is SGDLS and CDR2 is YYNGEE. After removal of 0 bases from V and 3 bases from J, the junction contained 13 bases not matched to a gene. CDR3 nucleotide sequence: TGTGCCAGCAGCGTAGTAGGGTCGGGAGGGCCCATGGAAGAGACCCAGTACTTC. Its translation: CASSVVGSGGPMEETQYF.

The chain employs TRBV19 and TRBJ2-1; D is possibly TRBD1 (7 bases). The germline gives CDR1 LNHDA, CDR2 SQIVND (reference sequence). V was cut by 5 bases and J by 14 bases, with 13 bases left in between. The CDR3 spans 11 residues. As DNA, the CDR3 is TGTGCCAGTAGTTTGCGGGACAGAGAGTTCTTC. Translating it yields CASSLRDREFF.

The rearrangement uses TRBV29-1 and TRBJ2-2; tentative D call: TRBD1 (5 bases). The germline V gene encodes CDR1 SQVTM and CDR2 ANQGSEA. V was cut by 3 bases and J by 1 base, with 9 bases left in between. There are 14 residues in the CDR3. The CDR3 loop reads CSVEGRENTGELFF. Here the CDR3 DNA reads TGCAGCGTTGAGGGCAGGGAGAACACCGGGGAGCTGTTTTTT.

The genes are TRBV9 and TRBJ2-1; D remains unclear. This CDR3 is 15 amino acids long. The germline gives CDR1 SGDLS, CDR2 YYNGEE. V dropped 0 bases and J dropped 6 bases, with 13 bases sitting between them. The CDR3 loop reads CASSVVAGFSNEQFF. CDR3 in DNA: TGTGCCAGCAGCGTAGTGGCAGGCTTTAGCAATGAGCAGTTCTTC.

V is TRBV4-2 and J is TRBJ2-7; TRBD1 aligns across 10 bases. This CDR3 contains 14 residues. The germline gives CDR1 LGHNA, CDR2 YNFKEQ. V dropped 3 bases and J dropped 4; count of bases not matched to a gene: 3. CDR3 DNA sequence: TGTGCCAGCAGCCATAGGGACAGGGGATACGAGCAGTACTTC. Translation gives CASSHRDRGYEQYF.

A word on this clone: A junction boundary mismatches the germline segment, possibly from a read error. V usage is TRBV15 and J usage is TRBJ2-5; no clear D gene. This CDR3 is 15 amino acids long. Germline lookup yields CDR1 LNHNV and CDR2 YYDKDF (reference sequence). DNA for the CDR3: TGTGCCACCAGCGGAGAAACAGAAGACGCAGAGACCCAGTACTTC. Translation gives CATSGETEDAETQYF. Drawing the rest from reference TRBV15 and TRBJ2-5, the complete variable domain is DAMVIQNPRYQVTQFGKPVTLSCSQTLNHNVMYWYQQKSSQAPKLLFHYYDKDFNNEADTPDNFQSRRPNTSFCFLDIRSPGLGDTAMYLCATSGETEDAETQYFGPGTRLLVL.

The chain joins TRBV15 to TRBJ2-7; tentatively, D is TRBD1 or TRBD2 (5 bases each). The CDR3 is 17 residues long. The germline V gene has CDR1 LNHNV and CDR2 YYDKDF (reference sequence). V shed 1 base and J shed 7 bases, with 23 bases lying between them. DNA for the CDR3: TGTGCCACCAGCAGAGTAACCCCGGGACGGCCGTCGGGAGAGCAGTACTTC. Translation gives CATSRVTPGRPSGEQYF.

The chain links TRBV6-5 to TRBJ2-5; 9 nucleotides line up with TRBD1. Germline loops: CDR1 MNHEY, CDR2 SVGAGI. V dropped 2 bases and J dropped 4; count of bases not matched to a gene: 5. CDR3 length: 15 amino acids. CDR3 loop: CASSYRTGEGETQYF. The DNA for the CDR3 is TGTGCCAGCAGTTACCGGACAGGGGAGGGAGAGACCCAGTACTTC.

The V and J genes are TRBV28 and TRBJ2-7; D not resolved. Germline-derived CDR1 and CDR2 are MDHEN and SYDVKM. V lost 6 bases and J 4 bases, leaving 7 bases between the germline ends. The CDR3 is 11 residues long. The CDR3 region is CASSSRYEQYF. The CDR3 DNA is TGTGCCAGCAGCTCAAGATACGAGCAGTACTTC.

This clone was recorded once. J is TRBJ2-3 and V is TRBV30; D unclear. The CDR3 covers 14 residues. The germline gives CDR1 GTSNPN, CDR2 SVGIG (reference sequence). V lost 0 bases to trimming and J lost 2 bases, with 9 bases between them. CDR3 region: CAWSVRGITDTQYF. The CDR3 DNA sequence: TGTGCCTGGAGTGTTCGCGGTATCACAGATACGCAGTATTTT.

V and J are TRBV6-1 and TRBJ2-6; 9 positions match TRBD1. The CDR3 contains 16 residues. V shed 4 bases, J shed 2 bases, and the junction held 3 bases outside the gene matches. Looked up from germline, CDR1 is MNHNS and CDR2 is SASEGT. The CDR3 loop is CASSAQGAAGANVLTF. Here the CDR3 DNA reads TGTGCCAGCAGTGCACAGGGGGCAGCTGGGGCCAACGTCCTGACTTTC.

In this sample, this clone turned up a few times. The gene calls are TRBV5-1 and TRBJ2-7; D gene uncertain. Trimming pared 0 bases from V and 3 bases from J, leaving 10 bases between. The CDR3 runs to 14 residues. The germline gives CDR1 SGHRS, CDR2 YFSETQ. CDR3 coding DNA: TGCGCCAGCAGCTTGGCCCTTGAGAACTACGAGCAGTACTTC. It translates to CASSLALENYEQYF.